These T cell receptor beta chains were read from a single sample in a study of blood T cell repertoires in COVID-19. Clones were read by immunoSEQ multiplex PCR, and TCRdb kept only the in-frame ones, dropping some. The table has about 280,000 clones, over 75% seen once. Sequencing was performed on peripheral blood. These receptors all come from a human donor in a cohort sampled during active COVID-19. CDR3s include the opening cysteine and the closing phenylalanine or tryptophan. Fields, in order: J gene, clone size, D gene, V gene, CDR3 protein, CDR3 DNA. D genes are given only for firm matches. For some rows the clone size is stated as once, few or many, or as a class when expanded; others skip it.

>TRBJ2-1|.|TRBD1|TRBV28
CASKRPGQGNEQFF
TGTGCCAGCAAACGACCGGGACAGGGGAATGAGCAGTTCTTC
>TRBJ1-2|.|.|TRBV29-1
CSVYSSNYGYTF
TGCAGCGTCTATAGCAGTAACTATGGCTACACCTTC
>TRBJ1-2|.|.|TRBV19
CASSHLPDYGYTF
TGTGCCAGTAGCCATCTCCCGGACTATGGCTACACCTTC
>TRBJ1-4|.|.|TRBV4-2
CASSQLTRGNEKLFF
TGTGCCAGCAGCCAGCTTACAAGGGGAAATGAAAAACTGTTTTTT
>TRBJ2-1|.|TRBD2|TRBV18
CASFRKLKVAGGLGSSYNEQFF
TGTGCCAGCTTCCGAAAGTTGAAAGTAGCGGGAGGGCTCGGGAGCTCCTACAATGAGCAGTTCTTC
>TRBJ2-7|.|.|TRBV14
CASSRQSPYEQYF
TGTGCCAGCAGCCGACAGAGCCCCTACGAGCAGTACTTC
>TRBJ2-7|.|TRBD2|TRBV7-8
CASSLALTPTGLAFYEQYF
TGTGCCAGCAGCTTAGCGCTTACTCCAACGGGACTAGCCTTCTACGAGCAGTACTTC
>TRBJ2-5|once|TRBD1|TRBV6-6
CASSARGSDQETQYF
TGTGCCAGCAGCGCCAGGGGGTCCGACCAAGAGACCCAGTACTTC
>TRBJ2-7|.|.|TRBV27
CASSLSQSYEQYF
TGTGCCAGCAGTTTATCACAGTCCTACGAGCAGTACTTC
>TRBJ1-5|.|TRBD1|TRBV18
CASSGDRNQPQHF
TGTGCCAGCTCAGGGGACAGAAATCAGCCCCAGCATTTT
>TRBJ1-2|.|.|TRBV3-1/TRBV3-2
CASSRNGKTYGYTF
TGTGCCAGCAGTCGAAACGGGAAGACCTATGGCTACACCTTC
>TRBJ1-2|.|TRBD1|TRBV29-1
CSVGRGQGYTF
TGCAGCGTTGGCAGGGGGCAAGGCTACACCTTC
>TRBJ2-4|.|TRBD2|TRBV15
CATSRGLADKNIQYF
TGTGCCACCAGCAGGGGACTAGCGGACAAAAACATTCAGTACTTC
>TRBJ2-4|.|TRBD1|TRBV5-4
CASSRDRDVSKNIQYF
TGTGCCAGCAGCCGGGACAGGGACGTGTCCAAAAACATTCAGTACTTC
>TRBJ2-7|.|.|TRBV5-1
CASSPGHVGGSYEQYF
TGCGCCAGCAGCCCGGGCCACGTCGGGGGCTCCTACGAGCAGTACTTC
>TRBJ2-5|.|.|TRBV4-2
CASSLNGGETQYF
TGTGCCAGCAGCCTCAATGGGGGGGAGACCCAGTACTTC
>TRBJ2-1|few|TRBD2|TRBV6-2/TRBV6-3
CASSSGSRNEQFF
TGTGCCAGCAGTAGCGGGAGCAGGAATGAGCAGTTCTTC
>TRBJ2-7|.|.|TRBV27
CASKRAAGYEQYF
TGTGCCAGCAAGAGGGCGGCCGGGTACGAGCAGTACTTC
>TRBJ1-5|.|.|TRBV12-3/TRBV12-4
CATQSGNQPQHF
TGTGCCACCCAGAGCGGCAATCAGCCCCAGCATTTT
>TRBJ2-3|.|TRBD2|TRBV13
CASSYAGLAGGPGQYF
TGTGCCAGCAGTTACGCGGGACTAGCGGGAGGGCCGGGGCAGTATTTT
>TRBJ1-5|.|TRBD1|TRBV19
CASSGTGPQPQHF
TGTGCCAGCTCCGGGACAGGGCCTCAGCCCCAGCATTTT
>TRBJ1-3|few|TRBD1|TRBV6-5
CASSYGTGTGNTIYF
TGTGCCAGCAGTTACGGGACAGGGACTGGAAACACCATATATTTT
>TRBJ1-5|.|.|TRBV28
CASSLLPRISNQPQHF
TGTGCCAGCAGTTTGCTTCCCAGGATTAGCAATCAGCCCCAGCATTTT
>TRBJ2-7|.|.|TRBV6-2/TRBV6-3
CASSPTSYEQYF
TGTGCCAGCAGCCCGACTTCCTACGAGCAGTACTTC
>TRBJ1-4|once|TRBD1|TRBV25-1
CASSERQGLASNEKLFF
TGTGCCAGCAGTGAGCGACAGGGGCTCGCTTCCAATGAAAAACTGTTTTTT
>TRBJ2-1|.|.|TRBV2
CASSVASYNEQFF
TGTGCCAGCAGTGTAGCCTCTTACAATGAGCAGTTCTTC
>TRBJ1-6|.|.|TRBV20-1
CSASLTLARNSPLHF
TGCAGTGCTAGTCTCACCCTAGCGAGGAATTCACCCCTCCACTTT
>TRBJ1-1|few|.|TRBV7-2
CASSLSFQVRTTEAFF
TGTGCCAGCAGTCTATCTTTCCAGGTTAGAACAACTGAAGCTTTCTTT
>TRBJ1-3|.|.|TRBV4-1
CASSQPGGYGNTIYF
TGCGCCAGCAGCCAACCGGGAGGTTATGGAAACACCATATATTTT
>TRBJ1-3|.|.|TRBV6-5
CASSYGQGGNTIYF
TGTGCCAGCAGTTACGGCCAGGGAGGAAACACCATATATTTT